This T cell receptor beta chain was recovered during a study of T cells in Graves' hyperthyroidism and ophthalmopathy. The CDR3 is 18 amino acids. The J segment lost 3 bases and the V segment lost 1 base, leaving 12 bases of the junction unmatched. Germline lookup yields CDR1 KGHSH and CDR2 LQKENI. This clonotype was counted many times. Template material for amplifying TCR beta CDR3 regions consisted of RNA transcripts. HTBI primers were employed in a first-round RT-PCR of the TCR CDR3. TCRdb called the multiplex PCR reads again in MiXCR, with one record for every CDR3 protein. The data show 300,000 to 500,000 distinct CDR3 sequences, 15% seen once.

The sequenced material came from blood. The V gene is TRBV18, the J gene TRBJ1-1, with 9 bases matching TRBD1. The TCR comes from a woman in her 30s with Graves' hyperthyroidism. The CDR3 DNA is TGTGCCAGCTCACCACTAGTCGGGACAGGGATTATACACACTGAAGCTTTCTTT. Translation: CASSPLVGTGIIHTEAFF. The full variable domain, completed using reference TRBV18 and TRBJ1-1, is NAGVMQNPRHLVRRRGQEARLRCSPMKGHSHVYWYRQLPEEGLKFMVYLQKENIIDESGMPKERFSAEFPKEGPSILRIQQVVRGDSAAYFCASSPLVGTGIIHTEAFFGQGTRLTVV.